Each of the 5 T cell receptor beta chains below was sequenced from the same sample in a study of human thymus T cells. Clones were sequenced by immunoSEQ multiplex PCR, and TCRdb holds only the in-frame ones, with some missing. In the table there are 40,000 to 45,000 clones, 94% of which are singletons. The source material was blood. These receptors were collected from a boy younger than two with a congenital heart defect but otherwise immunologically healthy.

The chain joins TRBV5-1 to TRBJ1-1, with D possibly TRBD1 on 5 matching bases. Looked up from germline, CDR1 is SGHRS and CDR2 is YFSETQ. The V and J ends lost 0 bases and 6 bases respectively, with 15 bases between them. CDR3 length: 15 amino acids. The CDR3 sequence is CASSLAGTGISEAFF. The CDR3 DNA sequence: TGCGCCAGCAGCTTGGCGGGGACGGGGATATCTGAAGCTTTCTTT.

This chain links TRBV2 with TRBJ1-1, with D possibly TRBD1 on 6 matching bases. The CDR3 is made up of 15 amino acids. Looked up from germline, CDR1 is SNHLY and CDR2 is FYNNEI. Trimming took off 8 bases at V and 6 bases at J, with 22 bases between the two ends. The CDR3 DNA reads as TGTGCCAGCGGTATAACAGGGAGAGTGTGGGCTGAAGCTTTCTTT. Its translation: CASGITGRVWAEAFF.

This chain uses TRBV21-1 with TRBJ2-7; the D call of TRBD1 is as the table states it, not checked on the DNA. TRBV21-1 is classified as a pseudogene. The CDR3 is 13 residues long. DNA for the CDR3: TGTGCCAGCAGCAAACAGGGGGCCTACGAGCAGTACTTC. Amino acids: CASSKQGAYEQYF.

CDR3 loop: CASSQGGGHEQYF. CDR3 sequence (DNA): TGCGCCAGCAGCCAAGGGGGCGGTCACGAGCAGTACTTC. The V and J genes are TRBV4-3 and TRBJ2-7; maybe TRBD1 (5 bases). Germline-derived CDR1 and CDR2 are LGHNA and YSLEER. The CDR3 contains 13 residues. V lost 1 base and J lost 5, with 9 bases in between.

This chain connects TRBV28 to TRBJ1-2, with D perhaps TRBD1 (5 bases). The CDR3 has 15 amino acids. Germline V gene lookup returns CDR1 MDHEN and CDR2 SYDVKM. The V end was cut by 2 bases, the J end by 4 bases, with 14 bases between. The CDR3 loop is CASSLEMGRIYGYTF. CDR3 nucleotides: TGTGCCAGCAGTTTAGAAATGGGGCGCATCTATGGCTACACCTTC.